The 9 T cell receptor beta chains below were found in one sample sequenced in a study of CD8 T cells in ankylosing spondylitis. No antigen is known for these receptors. Overall study findings and caveats: Apparently characteristic of ankylosing spondylitis blood was a TCR beta motif (under ten highly homologous variants).

TCRdb re-called the 5' RACE reads through MiXCR, storing one row per CDR3 protein. Counted here are around 490,000 distinct CDR3 sequences, about 5.7% occurring once; the ten biggest clones make up around 3.6%. The sequencing input was blood, either unsorted or a sorted T cell fraction (not recorded which). The source of these receptors is a male donor with ankylosing spondylitis.

This clonotype was observed many times. The V call is TRBV9, the J call TRBJ2-1; the D gene is possibly TRBD2 (5 bases). CDR3 length: 14 amino acids. Trimming stripped 3 bases from V and 7 bases from J, with 14 bases between. Germline lookup yields CDR1 SGDLS and CDR2 YYNGEE. The CDR3 reads CASSATPGRNEQFF. CDR3 coding DNA: TGTGCCAGCAGCGCTACCCCGGGGAGAAATGAGCAGTTCTTC.

Ten or more counts support this clonotype. The CDR3 here is CSASWAGGTEAFF. In DNA form, the CDR3 reads TGCAGTGCTAGCTGGGCAGGGGGTACTGAAGCTTTCTTT. This chain joins TRBV20-1 and TRBJ1-1, with TRBD1 identical over 7 bases. Germline-derived CDR1 and CDR2 are DFQATT and SNEGSKA (reference sequence). The length of the CDR3 is 13 residues. J was trimmed by 5 bases and V by 3 bases; bases with no gene match: 6.

This clonotype was observed many times. The chain couples TRBV6-2 or TRBV6-3 to TRBJ2-1, with 7 bases aligning to TRBD2. Germline CDR1 is MNHEY and CDR2 is SVGEGT. V lost 8 bases to trimming and J lost 8 bases; unmatched junction nucleotides: 15. The CDR3 sequence is 15 residues long. The CDR3 spells CASDGLGFGRDEQFF. CDR3 coding DNA: TGTGCCAGCGATGGACTAGGGTTTGGCAGGGATGAGCAGTTCTTC.

This clonotype has more than one count but fewer than ten. The V and J genes are TRBV7-2 and TRBJ2-7; 7 bases align to TRBD1. V lost 5 bases, J lost 2 bases, and 6 bases stayed unmatched. The CDR3 sequence is 14 residues long. CDR1 and CDR2 from the germline V gene are SGHTA and FQGNSA. The CDR3 spells CASSPDRVPYEQYF. CDR3 nucleotide sequence: TGTGCCAGCAGCCCCGACAGGGTGCCCTACGAGCAGTACTTC.

This clonotype was detected ten times or more. This chain links TRBV20-1 with TRBJ2-7, with D hard to call. Trimming took 1 base from V and 2 from J, leaving 9 bases between them. Germline V gene sequence: CDR1 DFQATT, CDR2 SNEGSKA (reference sequence). The CDR3 consists of 13 residues. The CDR3 protein is CSARGLTAYEQYF. As DNA, the CDR3 is TGCAGTGCTAGAGGGCTAACGGCCTACGAGCAGTACTTC.

This clonotype was observed many times. V is TRBV7-2 and J is TRBJ2-1, with 13 bases aligning to TRBD2. Germline CDR1 SGHTA, CDR2 FQGNSA. The CDR3 is 16 residues long. The V and J ends lost 4 bases and 2 bases, in that order; junction bases with no gene match: 2. CDR3 residues: CASSYTSGGAYNEQFF. The CDR3 DNA reads as TGTGCCAGCAGCTACACTAGCGGGGGGGCCTACAATGAGCAGTTCTTC.

In its sample, this clonotype was seen a few times. The V call is TRBV21-1, the J call TRBJ2-1; the table's D call, TRBD1, was not checked against the DNA. TRBV21-1 is listed as a pseudogene. This CDR3 has 22 residues. DNA for the CDR3: TGTGCCAGCAGCAAAGGAAATCTCCGGGACAGGGGGAGTAGCGGGCCCTACAATGAGCAGTTCTTC. This translates into CASSKGNLRDRGSSGPYNEQFF.

As DNA, the CDR3 is TGCGCCAGCAGCCTTGGACAGGGAGGTTCACTTTCCTACGAGCAGTACTTC. It yields the protein CASSLGQGGSLSYEQYF. This chain joins TRBV4-1 and TRBJ2-7; TRBD1 matches at 8 bases. The germline V gene encodes CDR1 MGHRA and CDR2 YSYEKL. The CDR3 spans 17 residues. The V segment lost 4 bases and the J segment 1 base; nucleotides outside the gene matches: 12.

This clonotype came up a few times. This chain uses TRBV4-3 with TRBJ2-7, with TRBD1 matching 9 bases. The V gene's germline CDR1 is LGHNA and CDR2 YSLEER. The CDR3 is 17 residues long. V dropped 0 bases and J dropped 3; count of bases not matched to a gene: 9. CDR3 nucleotide sequence: TGCGCCAGCAGCCAAGAGAAAATCGGGACAGGGTACTACGAGCAGTACTTC. Its protein product is CASSQEKIGTGYYEQYF.